These 12 T cell receptor beta chains share one sample of origin, sequenced in a study of T cells in Graves' hyperthyroidism and ophthalmopathy (dated by TCRdb to between 2018 and 2021). Library prep was done by multiplex PCR. Sequencing took place on an Illumina HiSeq 2000. The TCR beta CDR3 regions were amplified from the RNA transcripts. For the first round of RT-PCR on the TCR CDR3, the HTBI primer set was used together with the Qiagen OneStep RT-PCR kit. TCRdb reworked the public reads: Q25 trimming with fastp, MiXCR clone assembly, productive beta chains retained. Rows are combined by CDR3 protein, so each entry shows the most common genes and DNA. This sample is represented by hundreds of thousands of distinct CDR3 sequences; 14% to 15% of them were singletons. 4% to 5.5% of the sample is held by the ten biggest clonotypes. The sequenced material came from blood. These TCRs come from a woman aged 40-49 years with Graves' ophthalmopathy.

This clonotype has only a few counts. The chain employs TRBV19 and TRBJ2-2; 9 bases align to TRBD1. The CDR3 loop spans 15 amino acids. V shed 7 bases and J 5 bases; nucleotides not matched to a gene: 8. CDR1 is LNHDA, CDR2 SQIVND, per germline (reference sequence). CDR3 bases: TGTGCCAGTATCAACAGGGGGCATCGGACCGGGGAGCTGTTTTTT. Translation: CASINRGHRTGELFF.

This clonotype was counted ten times or more. The rearrangement links TRBV20-1 to TRBJ2-7; tentatively, D is TRBD1 (6 bases). V shed 4 bases and J shed 2 bases, with 9 bases lying between them. CDR3 length: 12 amino acids. In germline, CDR1 is DFQATT, CDR2 SNEGSKA (reference sequence). Written as DNA, the CDR3 is TGCAGTGCTAACCGACAGGCCTACGAGCAGTACTTC. As protein: CSANRQAYEQYF.

V gene TRBV5-1 combines with J gene TRBJ2-7; D possibly corresponds to TRBD1 (6 bases). In germline, CDR1 is SGHRS, CDR2 YFSETQ. This CDR3 is built from 15 residues. V was shortened by 0 bases and J by 3 bases, with 13 bases between the two germline ends. The CDR3 nucleotides read TGCGCCAGCAGCTTGGCAGGGGCGGACCGCTACGAGCAGTACTTC. Protein: CASSLAGADRYEQYF.

This clonotype was counted many times. The chain employs TRBV11-2 and TRBJ2-7; unclear D gene. Germline loops: CDR1 SGHAT, CDR2 FQNNGV. The CDR3 is 15 residues long. The V and J ends lost 0 bases and 2 bases respectively, with 11 bases between them. CDR3 DNA sequence: TGTGCCAGCAGCTTAGAAGAGGCCTCCACCTACGAGCAGTACTTC. This encodes CASSLEEASTYEQYF.

This clonotype showed up just a few times. The rearrangement uses TRBV4-1 and TRBJ2-7; no reliable D call. Trimming cost V 0 bases and J 3 bases, with 12 bases left between them. The CDR3 spans 15 residues. The germline V gene has CDR1 MGHRA and CDR2 YSYEKL. The CDR3 DNA sequence: TGCGCCAGCAGCCAAGATGGAGCGCCCCACTACGAGCAGTACTTC. Translation: CASSQDGAPHYEQYF.

This clonotype was observed at least ten times. V usage is TRBV6-1 and J usage is TRBJ2-7, with D possibly matching TRBD2 (6 bases). CDR3 length: 16 amino acids. CDR1 and CDR2 from the germline V gene are MNHNS and SASEGT. V shed 7 bases and J shed 4 bases, with 23 bases lying between them. The CDR3: CASKKVKLSGAYEQYF. DNA of the CDR3: TGTGCCAGCAAGAAAGTGAAGCTGTCGGGAGCGTACGAGCAGTACTTC.

This clonotype was picked up many times. V usage is TRBV6-2 or TRBV6-3 and J usage is TRBJ2-7; 14 bases line up with TRBD2. The CDR3 totals 16 residues. The V and J ends lost 8 bases and 4 bases, in that order; junction bases with no gene match: 10. Germline CDR1 MNHEY, CDR2 SVGEGT. In DNA, the CDR3 is TGTGCCAGCGGCGAGACTAGCGGGAGGGCGTTGTACGAGCAGTACTTC. It codes for CASGETSGRALYEQYF.

This clonotype has at least ten counts. The chain employs TRBV12-3 or TRBV12-4 and TRBJ1-2; D unresolved. The germline V and J ends were trimmed by 4 bases and 2 bases, with 5 bases remaining between them. This CDR3 spans 12 amino acids. CDR3 coding DNA: TGTGCCAGCAGTTGGGCAAACTATGGCTACACCTTC. Translated: CASSWANYGYTF.

This clonotype was recorded at least ten times. V usage is TRBV6-2 or TRBV6-3 and J usage is TRBJ2-7; possibly TRBD2 for D (6 bases). The V gene's germline CDR1 is MNHEY and CDR2 SVGEGT. V shed 7 bases and J shed 3 bases, with 19 bases lying between them. There are 15 residues in the CDR3. This CDR3 reads CASKAGSGFFYEQYF. The CDR3, as DNA: TGTGCCAGCAAGGCGGGGTCCGGGTTCTTCTACGAGCAGTACTTC.

This clonotype was counted many times. V gene TRBV12-3 or TRBV12-4 combines with J gene TRBJ2-2, with 9 bases matching TRBD1. The CDR3 is made up of 15 amino acids. The V gene end was trimmed by 4 bases and the J gene end by 3 bases; junction bases not matched to a gene: 3. The CDR3 here is CASSSQGADTGELFF. CDR3 bases: TGTGCCAGCAGTTCACAGGGGGCAGACACCGGGGAGCTGTTTTTT.

This clonotype was seen a few times. The CDR3 reads CASSIRQYGTEAFF. CDR3 DNA sequence: TGTGCCAGCAGTATTAGACAGTACGGCACTGAAGCTTTCTTT. This chain uses TRBV7-8 with TRBJ1-1, with D possibly matching TRBD1 (5 bases). From germline, CDR1 is SGHVS and CDR2 FQNEAQ. This CDR3 comprises 14 residues. The V and J ends lost 6 bases and 4 bases respectively, with 15 bases between them.

This clonotype was seen at least ten times. This chain links TRBV6-2 or TRBV6-3 with TRBJ2-5; TRBD2 agrees at 10 bases. This CDR3 is 15 amino acids long. V was clipped by 5 bases and J by 4 bases; unmatched bases: 7. Germline V gene sequence: CDR1 MNHEY, CDR2 SVGEGT. In DNA form, the CDR3 reads TGTGCCAGCAGTATCCCTAGCGGGAGAAGAGAGACCCAGTACTTC. Protein sequence: CASSIPSGRRETQYF.